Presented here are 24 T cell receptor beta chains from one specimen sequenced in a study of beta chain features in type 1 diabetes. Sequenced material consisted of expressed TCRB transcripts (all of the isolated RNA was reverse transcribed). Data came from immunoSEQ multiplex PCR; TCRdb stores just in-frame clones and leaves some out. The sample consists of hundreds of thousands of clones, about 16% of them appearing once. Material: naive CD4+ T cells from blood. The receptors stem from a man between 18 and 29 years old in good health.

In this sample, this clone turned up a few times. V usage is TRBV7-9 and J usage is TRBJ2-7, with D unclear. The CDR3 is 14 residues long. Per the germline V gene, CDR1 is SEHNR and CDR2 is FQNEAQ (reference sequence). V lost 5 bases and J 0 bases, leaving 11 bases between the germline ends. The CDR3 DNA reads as TGTGCCAGCAGCCCATGGACCGGCTCCTACGAGCAGTACTTC. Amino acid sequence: CASSPWTGSYEQYF.

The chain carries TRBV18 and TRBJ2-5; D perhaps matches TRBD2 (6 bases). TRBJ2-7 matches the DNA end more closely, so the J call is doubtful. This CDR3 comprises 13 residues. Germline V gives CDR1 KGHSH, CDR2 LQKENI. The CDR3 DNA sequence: TGTGCCAGCTCACCGACTAGGTCCGCCGAGCAGTACTTC. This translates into CASSPTRSAEQYF.

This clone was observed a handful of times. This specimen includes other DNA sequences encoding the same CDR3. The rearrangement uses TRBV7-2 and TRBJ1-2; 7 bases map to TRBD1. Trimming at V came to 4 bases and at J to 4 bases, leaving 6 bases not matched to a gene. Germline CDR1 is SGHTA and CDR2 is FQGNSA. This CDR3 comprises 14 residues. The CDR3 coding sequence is TGTGCCAGCAGCTCCACCACAGGGGTCTATGGCTACACCTTC. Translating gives CASSSTTGVYGYTF.

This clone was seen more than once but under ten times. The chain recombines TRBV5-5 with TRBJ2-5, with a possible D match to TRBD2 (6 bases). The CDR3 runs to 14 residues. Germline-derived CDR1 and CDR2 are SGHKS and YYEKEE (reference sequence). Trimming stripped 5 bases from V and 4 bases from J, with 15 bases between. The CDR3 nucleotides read TGTGCCAGCAGGTCGCTAGTGGGGGGAGAGACCCAGTACTTC. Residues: CASRSLVGGETQYF.

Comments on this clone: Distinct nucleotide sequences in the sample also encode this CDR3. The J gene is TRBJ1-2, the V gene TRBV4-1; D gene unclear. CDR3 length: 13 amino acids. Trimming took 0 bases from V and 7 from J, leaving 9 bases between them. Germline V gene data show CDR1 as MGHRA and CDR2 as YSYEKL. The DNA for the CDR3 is TGCGCCAGCAGCCAAGATCGAACCCCTGGCTACACCTTC. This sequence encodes CASSQDRTPGYTF.

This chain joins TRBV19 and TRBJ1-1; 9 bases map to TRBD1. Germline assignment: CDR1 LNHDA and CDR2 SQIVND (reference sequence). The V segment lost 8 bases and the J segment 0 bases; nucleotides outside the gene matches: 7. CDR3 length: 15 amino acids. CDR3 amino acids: CASSIQGAMNTEAFF. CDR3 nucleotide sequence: TGTGCCAGTTCAATACAGGGGGCCATGAACACTGAAGCTTTCTTT. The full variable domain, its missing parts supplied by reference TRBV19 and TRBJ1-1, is DGGITQSPKYLFRKEGQNVTLSCEQNLNHDAMYWYRQDPGQGLRLIYYSQIVNDFQKGDIAEGYSVSREKKESFPLTVTSAQKNPTAFYLCASSIQGAMNTEAFFGQGTRLTVV.

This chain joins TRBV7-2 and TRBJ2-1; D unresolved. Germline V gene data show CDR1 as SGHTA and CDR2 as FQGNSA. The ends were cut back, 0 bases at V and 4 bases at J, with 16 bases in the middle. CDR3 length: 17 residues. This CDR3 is CASSLARRRKLYNEQFF. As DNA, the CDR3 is TGTGCCAGCAGCTTAGCTAGACGCAGGAAACTATACAATGAGCAGTTCTTC.

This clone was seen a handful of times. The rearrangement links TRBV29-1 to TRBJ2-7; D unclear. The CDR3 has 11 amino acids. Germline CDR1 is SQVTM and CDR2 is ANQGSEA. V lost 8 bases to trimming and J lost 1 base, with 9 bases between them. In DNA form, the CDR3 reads TGCAGCTGTGGGTGGTCCTACGAGCAGTACTTC. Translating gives CSCGWSYEQYF.

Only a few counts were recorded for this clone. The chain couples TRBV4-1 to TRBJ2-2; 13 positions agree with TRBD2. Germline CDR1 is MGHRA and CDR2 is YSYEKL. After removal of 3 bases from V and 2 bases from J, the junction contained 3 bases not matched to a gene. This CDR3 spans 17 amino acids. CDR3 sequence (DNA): TGCGCCAGCAGCCAGGGGACTAGCGGGATAAACACCGGGGAGCTGTTTTTT. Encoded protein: CASSQGTSGINTGELFF.

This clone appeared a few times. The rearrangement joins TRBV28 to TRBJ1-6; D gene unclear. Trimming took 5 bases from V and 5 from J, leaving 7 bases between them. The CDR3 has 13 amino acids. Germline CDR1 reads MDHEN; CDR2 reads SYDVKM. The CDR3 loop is CASSVQNNSPLHF. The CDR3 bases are TGTGCCAGCAGTGTCCAGAATAATTCACCCCTCCACTTT.

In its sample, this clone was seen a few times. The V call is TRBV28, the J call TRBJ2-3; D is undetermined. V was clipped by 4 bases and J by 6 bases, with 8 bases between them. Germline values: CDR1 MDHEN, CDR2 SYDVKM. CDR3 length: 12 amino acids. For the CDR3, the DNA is TGTGCCAGCAGTTCTCGATGGGATACGCAGTATTTT. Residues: CASSSRWDTQYF.

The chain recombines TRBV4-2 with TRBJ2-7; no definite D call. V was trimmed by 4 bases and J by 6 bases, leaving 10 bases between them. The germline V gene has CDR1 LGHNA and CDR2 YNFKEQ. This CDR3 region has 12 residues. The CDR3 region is CASSRTAGEQYF. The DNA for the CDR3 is TGTGCCAGCAGCCGAACGGCCGGCGAGCAGTACTTC.

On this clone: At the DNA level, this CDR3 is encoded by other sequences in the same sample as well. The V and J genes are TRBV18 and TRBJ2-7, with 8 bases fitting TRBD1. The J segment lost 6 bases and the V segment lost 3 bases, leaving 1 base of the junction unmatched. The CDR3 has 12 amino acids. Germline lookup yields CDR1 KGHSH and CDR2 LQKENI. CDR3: CASSPDRGEQYF. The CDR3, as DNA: TGTGCCAGCTCACCCGACAGGGGCGAGCAGTACTTC.

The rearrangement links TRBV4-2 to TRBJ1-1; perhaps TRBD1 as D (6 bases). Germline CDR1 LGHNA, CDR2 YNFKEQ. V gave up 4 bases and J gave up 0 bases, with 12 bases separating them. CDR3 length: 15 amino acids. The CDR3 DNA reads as TGTGCCAGCAGCCCACCGGACAGCCTGAACACTGAAGCTTTCTTT. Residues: CASSPPDSLNTEAFF.

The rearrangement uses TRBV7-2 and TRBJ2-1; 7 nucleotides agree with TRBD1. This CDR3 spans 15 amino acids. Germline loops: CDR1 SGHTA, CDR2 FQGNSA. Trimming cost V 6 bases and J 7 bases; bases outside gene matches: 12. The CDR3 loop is CASSQDRVGGNEQFF. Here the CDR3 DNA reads TGTGCCAGCAGTCAAGACAGGGTAGGGGGTAATGAGCAGTTCTTC.

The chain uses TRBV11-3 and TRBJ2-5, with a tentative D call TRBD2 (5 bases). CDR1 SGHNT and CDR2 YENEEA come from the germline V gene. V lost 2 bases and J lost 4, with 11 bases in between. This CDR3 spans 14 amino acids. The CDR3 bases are TGTGCCAGCAGCTTAACGGGGATAACAGAGACCCAGTACTTC. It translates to CASSLTGITETQYF. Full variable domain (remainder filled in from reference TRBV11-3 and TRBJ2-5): EAGVVQSPRYKIIEKKQPVAFWCNPISGHNTLYWYLQNLGQGPELLIRYENEEAVDDSQLPKDRFSAERLKGVDSTLKIQPAELGDSAVYLCASSLTGITETQYFGPGTRLLVL.

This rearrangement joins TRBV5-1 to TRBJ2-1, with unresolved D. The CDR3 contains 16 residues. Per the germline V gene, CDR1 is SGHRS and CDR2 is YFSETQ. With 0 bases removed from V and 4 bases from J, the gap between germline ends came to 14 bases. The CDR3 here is CASSLAYVRTYNEQFF. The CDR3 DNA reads TGCGCCAGCAGCTTGGCCTACGTCAGAACTTACAATGAGCAGTTCTTC. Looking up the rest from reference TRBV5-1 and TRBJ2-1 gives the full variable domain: KAGVTQTPRYLIKTRGQQVTLSCSPISGHRSVSWYQQTPGQGLQFLFEYFSETQRNKGNFPGRFSGRQFSNSRSEMNVSTLELGDSALYLCASSLAYVRTYNEQFFGPGTRLTVL.

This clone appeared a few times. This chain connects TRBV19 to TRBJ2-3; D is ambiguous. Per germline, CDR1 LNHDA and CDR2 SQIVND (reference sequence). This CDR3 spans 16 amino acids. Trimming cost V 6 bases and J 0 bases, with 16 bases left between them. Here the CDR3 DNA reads TGTGCCAGTAGATCGAGACTTAGGAGAAGCACAGATACGCAGTATTTT. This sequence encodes CASRSRLRRSTDTQYF.

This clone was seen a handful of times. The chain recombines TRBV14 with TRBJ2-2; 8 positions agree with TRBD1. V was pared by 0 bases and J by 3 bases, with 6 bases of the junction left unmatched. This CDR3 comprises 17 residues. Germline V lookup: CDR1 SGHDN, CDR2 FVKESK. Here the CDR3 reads CASSQDPRTGYTGELFF. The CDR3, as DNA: TGTGCCAGCAGCCAAGATCCTCGGACAGGGTACACCGGGGAGCTGTTTTTT.

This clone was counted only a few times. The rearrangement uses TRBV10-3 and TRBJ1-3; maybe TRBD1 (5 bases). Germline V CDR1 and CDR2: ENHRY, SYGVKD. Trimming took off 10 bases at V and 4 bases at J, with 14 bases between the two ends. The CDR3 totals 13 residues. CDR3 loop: CATEGQGGNTIYF. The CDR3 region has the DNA TGTGCCACTGAAGGGCAGGGCGGAAACACCATATATTTT.

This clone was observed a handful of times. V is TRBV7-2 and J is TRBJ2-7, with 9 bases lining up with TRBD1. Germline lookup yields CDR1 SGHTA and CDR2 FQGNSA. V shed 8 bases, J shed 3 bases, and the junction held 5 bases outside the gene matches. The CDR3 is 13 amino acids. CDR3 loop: CASGQGTFYEQYF. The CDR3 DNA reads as TGTGCCAGCGGACAGGGGACATTCTACGAGCAGTACTTC.

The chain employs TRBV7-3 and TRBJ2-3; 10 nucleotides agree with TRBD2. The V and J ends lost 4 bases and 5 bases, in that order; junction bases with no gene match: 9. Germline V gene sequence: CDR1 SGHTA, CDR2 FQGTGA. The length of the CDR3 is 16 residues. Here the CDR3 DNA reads TGTGCCAGCAGCTGGACTAGCGGCTCTCCGGGAGATACGCAGTATTTT. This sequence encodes CASSWTSGSPGDTQYF. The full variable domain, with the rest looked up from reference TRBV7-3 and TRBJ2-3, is GAGVSQTPSNKVTEKGKYVELRCDPISGHTALYWYRQSLGQGPEFLIYFQGTGAADDSGLPNDRFFAVRPEGSVSTLKIQRTERGDSAVYLCASSWTSGSPGDTQYFGPGTRLTVL.

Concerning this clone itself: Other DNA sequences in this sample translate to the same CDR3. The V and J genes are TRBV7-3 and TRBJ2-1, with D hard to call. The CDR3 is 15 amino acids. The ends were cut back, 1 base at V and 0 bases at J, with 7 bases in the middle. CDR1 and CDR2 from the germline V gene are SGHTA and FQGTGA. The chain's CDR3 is CASSLRRTSYNEQFF. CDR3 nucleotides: TGTGCCAGCAGCTTAAGACGGACCTCCTACAATGAGCAGTTCTTC.

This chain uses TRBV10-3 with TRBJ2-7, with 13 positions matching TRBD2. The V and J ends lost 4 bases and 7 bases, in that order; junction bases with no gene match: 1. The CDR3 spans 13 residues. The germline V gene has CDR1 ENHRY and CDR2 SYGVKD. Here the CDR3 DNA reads TGTGCCATCAGTGGGACTAGCGGGAGTGAGCAGTACTTC. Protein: CAISGTSGSEQYF.